Below, 26 T cell receptor beta chains from the same sample are listed, as sequenced in a study of blood T cells in healthy people across ages. A second PCR, run for about 6 to 11 cycles, used a sample-barcoded 5' primer plus a J-beta primer mix. TCRdb analysed the 5' RACE reads with MiXCR anew, one entry per CDR3 protein. The sample shows roughly 900,000 distinct CDR3 sequences, about 48% of them seen only once. The sequenced sample consisted of blood. The receptors were gathered from a man aged 30 to 39 in good health.

The chain joins TRBV29-1 to TRBJ1-1; D ambiguous. Germline CDR1 reads SQVTM; CDR2 reads ANQGSEA. The CDR3 extends over 10 amino acids. V lost 4 bases and J lost 7, with 7 bases in between. The CDR3 here is CSVGYVEAFF. CDR3 coding DNA: TGCAGCGTTGGTTACGTTGAAGCTTTCTTT.

The rearrangement uses TRBV6-5 and TRBJ2-7; D gene uncertain. With the DNA end fitting TRBJ2-5 better, the J assignment may be wrong. Germline V gene sequence: CDR1 MNHEY, CDR2 SVGAGI. The CDR3 consists of 13 residues. CDR3 loop: CASSYSEWGTQYF. The CDR3 DNA follows: TGTGCCAGCAGTTACTCGGAGTGGGGGACCCAGTACTTC.

The chain has TRBV3-1 and TRBJ2-5; tentatively, D is TRBD2 (5 bases). The CDR3 extends over 14 amino acids. Trimming took 4 bases from V and 0 from J, leaving 9 bases between them. Germline lookup yields CDR1 LGHDT and CDR2 YNNKEL (reference sequence). In DNA form, the CDR3 reads TGTGCCAGCAGCCGGCCGGGAAACCAAGAGACCCAGTACTTC. Its translation: CASSRPGNQETQYF.

The chain links TRBV10-3 to TRBJ2-7; TRBD1 aligns across 9 bases. This CDR3 has 13 amino acids. The V and J ends lost 10 bases and 5 bases, in that order; junction bases with no gene match: 9. CDR1 is ENHRY, CDR2 SYGVKD, per germline. CDR3 sequence (DNA): TGTGCCACGTTTGGGGGACAGGGTAACGAGCAGTACTTC. Amino acid sequence: CATFGGQGNEQYF.

V and J are TRBV3-1 and TRBJ1-4; D is uncertain. The germline V gene encodes CDR1 LGHDT and CDR2 YNNKEL (reference sequence). V was shortened by 4 bases and J by 0 bases, with 12 bases between the two germline ends. The CDR3 spans 16 residues. CDR3 sequence reads: CASSPLYSTTNEKLFF. CDR3 DNA sequence: TGTGCCAGCAGCCCTCTTTATTCGACAACTAATGAAAAACTGTTTTTT.

This clonotype was detected a few times. The rearrangement joins TRBV28 to TRBJ2-3, with 7 positions matching TRBD1. This CDR3 region has 16 residues. The germline gives CDR1 MDHEN, CDR2 SYDVKM. V gave up 5 bases and J gave up 5 bases; unmatched junction bases: 13. The CDR3 loop is CASSASGRGRGDTQYF. The DNA for the CDR3 is TGTGCCAGCAGTGCCTCGGGAAGGGGGCGTGGAGATACGCAGTATTTT. Full variable domain (remainder filled in from reference TRBV28 and TRBJ2-3): DVKVTQSSRYLVKRTGEKVFLECVQDMDHENMFWYRQDPGLGLRLIYFSYDVKMKEKGDIPEGYSVSREKKERFSLILESASTNQTSMYLCASSASGRGRGDTQYFGPGTRLTVL.

This chain links TRBV7-2 with TRBJ2-5, with TRBD2 matching over 8 bases. V gave up 5 bases and J gave up 5 bases; unmatched junction bases: 7. CDR1 is SGHTA, CDR2 FQGNSA, per germline. This CDR3 has 14 residues. CDR3 sequence reads: CASSHGVAGETQYF. CDR3 coding DNA: TGTGCCAGCAGCCACGGGGTAGCGGGGGAGACCCAGTACTTC.

This chain uses TRBV6-2 or TRBV6-3 with TRBJ2-1; TRBD2 is a possible D gene (7 bases). Germline lookup yields CDR1 MNHEY and CDR2 SVGEGT. V lost 0 bases and J lost 5, with 14 bases in between. This CDR3 spans 16 amino acids. CDR3 loop: CASSYSGEGGDNEQFF. The CDR3 DNA reads TGTGCCAGCAGTTACTCGGGGGAGGGGGGGGACAATGAGCAGTTCTTC.

The rearrangement uses TRBV28 and TRBJ2-7; D is perhaps TRBD1 (6 bases). The CDR3 loop spans 13 amino acids. Germline-derived CDR1 and CDR2 are MDHEN and SYDVKM. Trimming pared 7 bases from V and 1 base from J, leaving 11 bases between. The CDR3 sequence: CASTTGSSYEQYF. CDR3 DNA sequence: TGTGCCAGCACGACAGGTTCTTCCTACGAGCAGTACTTC.

CDR3 protein: CASSEALTGSGNTIYF. As DNA, the CDR3 is TGTGCCAGCAGTGAAGCCCTGACAGGGAGTGGAAACACCATATATTTT. The chain combines TRBV2 with TRBJ1-3; 7 nucleotides match TRBD1. Germline V gives CDR1 SNHLY, CDR2 FYNNEI. The V gene end was trimmed by 0 bases and the J gene end by 3 bases; junction bases not matched to a gene: 5. The CDR3 spans 16 residues.

This clonotype was observed a handful of times. The V call is TRBV12-3 or TRBV12-4, the J call TRBJ1-5; a possible D gene is TRBD1 (6 bases). Trimming pared 8 bases from V and 3 bases from J, leaving 17 bases between. The CDR3 runs to 15 residues. Here the CDR3 DNA reads TGTGCCAGCGGGGTTATAACAGGGTTCAATCAGCCCCAGCATTTT. Its protein is CASGVITGFNQPQHF.

The chain recombines TRBV27 with TRBJ2-4; tentative D call: TRBD2 (7 bases). Between the trimmed V and J ends, which lost 4 bases and 3 bases, there was a span of 13 bases. The CDR3 contains 15 residues. Germline-derived CDR1 and CDR2 are MNHEY and SMNVEV (reference sequence). CDR3 nucleotides: TGTGCCAGCAGTTCGGGGGGCCATAGCAAAAACATTCAGTACTTC. Amino acid sequence: CASSSGGHSKNIQYF.

The J gene is TRBJ2-3, the V gene TRBV20-1, with no clear D. Between the trimmed V and J ends, which lost 2 bases and 1 base, there was a span of 7 bases. Germline V gives CDR1 DFQATT, CDR2 SNEGSKA (reference sequence). This CDR3 is 13 amino acids long. The DNA of the CDR3 is TGCAGTGCTAGAAGGGTGGGCACAGATACGCAGTATTTT. Translating it yields CSARRVGTDTQYF.

J is TRBJ2-7 and V is TRBV12-3 or TRBV12-4; D remains ambiguous. The CDR3 is 12 amino acids. V lost 5 bases and J lost 1, with 6 bases in between. CDR3 sequence: CASSDISYEQYF. The CDR3 nucleotides read TGTGCCAGCAGTGATATTTCCTACGAGCAGTACTTC.

The CDR3 coding sequence is TGCAGTGCTAGGGGGGACAGGCCATCCCCCGAGCAGTACTTC. It encodes CSARGDRPSPEQYF. The chain couples TRBV20-1 to TRBJ2-5; 8 nucleotides align to TRBD1. The end of the DNA aligns better with TRBJ2-7, so the J call may be wrong. Germline-derived CDR1 and CDR2 are DFQATT and SNEGSKA (reference sequence). CDR3 length: 14 residues.

The chain recombines TRBV12-3 or TRBV12-4 with TRBJ1-1; the D gene is possibly TRBD1 (6 bases). The V and J ends lost 1 base and 3 bases respectively, with 12 bases between them. The CDR3 totals 15 residues. Written as DNA, the CDR3 is TGTGCCAGCAGTTTAGTCGCAGGGGACCACACTGAAGCTTTCTTT. Translating it yields CASSLVAGDHTEAFF.

This clonotype was seen more than once but under ten times. The rearrangement uses TRBV12-3 or TRBV12-4 and TRBJ1-6; D remains ambiguous. This CDR3 has 14 amino acids. Deletions cut 0 bases from V and 1 base from J, with 1 base between. The CDR3 DNA reads as TGTGCCAGCAGTTTAGCGTCCTATAATTCACCCCTCCACTTT. This codes for CASSLASYNSPLHF.

CDR3 DNA: TGCAGTGCTAGAGACTTAGCGGGGTATAGCTACGAGCAGTACTTC. It is translated as CSARDLAGYSYEQYF. The chain joins TRBV20-1 to TRBJ2-7; TRBD2 matches at 8 bases. After removal of 0 bases from V and 3 bases from J, the junction contained 7 bases not matched to a gene. Germline CDR1 and CDR2: DFQATT and SNEGSKA (reference sequence). This CDR3 is built from 15 residues.

The rearrangement links TRBV12-3 or TRBV12-4 to TRBJ2-5; TRBD1 matches at 9 bases. The junction had 4 bases not matched to a gene; V was cut back by 3 bases and J by 2 bases. CDR3 length equals 15 residues. This CDR3 is CASSFFGTGQETQYF. The DNA of the CDR3 is TGTGCCAGCAGTTTTTTTGGGACAGGGCAAGAGACCCAGTACTTC.

This chain connects TRBV4-2 to TRBJ2-5; possibly TRBD2 for D (5 bases). This CDR3 region has 15 residues. Trimming shortened V by 0 bases and J by 13 bases, and 21 bases separated the two germline ends. CDR1 LGHNA and CDR2 YNFKEQ come from the germline V gene. The CDR3 loop is CASSQDTDSGYERYF. Written as DNA, the CDR3 is TGTGCCAGCAGCCAAGATACGGACTCAGGTTACGAGCGGTACTTC.

This clonotype showed up just a few times. This rearrangement joins TRBV29-1 to TRBJ2-3, with unresolved D. V lost 8 bases, J lost 0 bases, and 18 bases lay in between. Germline CDR1 reads SQVTM; CDR2 reads ANQGSEA. There are 15 residues in the CDR3. The CDR3 DNA reads as TGCAGCCCAATATTGACGGGCAGCAGCACAGATACGCAGTATTTT. As protein: CSPILTGSSTDTQYF.

V and J are TRBV25-1 and TRBJ2-7; D might be TRBD2 (6 bases). The ends were cut back, 4 bases at V and 0 bases at J, with 10 bases in the middle. Per germline, CDR1 MGHDK and CDR2 SYGVNS. This CDR3 is 14 amino acids long. CDR3 DNA: TGTGCCAGCAGTGCCGCGGGAACCTCCTACGAGCAGTACTTC. This sequence encodes CASSAAGTSYEQYF.

The chain links TRBV5-1 to TRBJ2-1, with a weak D call TRBD1 (6 bases). CDR1 is SGHRS, CDR2 YFSETQ, per germline. The germline V and J ends were trimmed by 3 bases and 6 bases, with 13 bases remaining between them. The CDR3 runs to 14 residues. CDR3 sequence: CASSSPTGINEQFF. The DNA of the CDR3 is TGCGCCAGCAGCTCACCCACAGGGATCAATGAGCAGTTCTTC.

This clonotype has more than one count but fewer than ten. The chain is built from TRBV5-1 and TRBJ2-1; D ambiguous. V lost 4 bases and J 1 base, leaving 3 bases between the germline ends. This CDR3 spans 12 amino acids. Germline CDR1 SGHRS, CDR2 YFSETQ. The CDR3 bases are TGCGCCAGCAGCATTTCCTACAATGAGCAGTTCTTC. Its translation is CASSISYNEQFF.

The chain couples TRBV15 to TRBJ2-7, with unresolved D. V was trimmed by 1 base and J by 2 bases, leaving 9 bases between them. CDR3 length equals 14 residues. Germline-derived CDR1 and CDR2 are LNHNV and YYDKDF (reference sequence). The CDR3 spells CATSRADRTYEQYF. The CDR3 DNA reads TGTGCCACCAGCAGAGCAGACCGAACCTACGAGCAGTACTTC.

This clonotype was counted only a few times. V and J are TRBV27 and TRBJ2-7; 7 bases line up with TRBD1. CDR3 length: 15 residues. Germline trimming cut 0 bases from V and 3 bases from J; bases unmatched to any gene: 5. The germline V gene encodes CDR1 MNHEY and CDR2 SMNVEV (reference sequence). As DNA, the CDR3 is TGTGCCAGCAGTTTATCGTCGACAGGGATCTACGAGCAGTACTTC. It specifies CASSLSSTGIYEQYF.